This TCR beta chain was profiled in a study of beta chain features in type 1 diabetes. Sorted cells reached over 95% purity in every population. Study observations and caveats: A pattern of fewer insertions and more deletions at VDJ junctions was seen in type 1 diabetes patients. Unsettled here was the matter of whether HLA type influences TCRB rearrangement. Healthy donors had naive, central memory and Treg TCRB repertoires that appeared less similar than those seen among patients.

The V end lost 1 base, the J end lost 7 bases, and 14 bases lay between the germline ends. Germline values: CDR1 LNHNV, CDR2 YYDKDF (reference sequence). This CDR3 has 15 residues. A note on this clone: Its antigen is unknown.

The sequenced template was cDNA made from the entire isolated RNA. Using immunoSEQ multiplex PCR, the repertoire was profiled, and TCRdb retains in-frame clones only, with some absent. The profile covers 450,000 to 600,000 clones, with 30% appearing a single time and 0.05% to 0.07% taken by the ten largest. The sample comprised naive CD4+ T cells from blood. The chain couples TRBV15 to TRBJ2-1; no clear D. The clonotype was recovered from a man in his late teens or twenties in good health. CDR3 in amino acids: CATSRGALIMNEQFF. The CDR3 region has the DNA TGTGCCACCAGCAGAGGGGCCTTGATAATGAATGAGCAGTTCTTC.